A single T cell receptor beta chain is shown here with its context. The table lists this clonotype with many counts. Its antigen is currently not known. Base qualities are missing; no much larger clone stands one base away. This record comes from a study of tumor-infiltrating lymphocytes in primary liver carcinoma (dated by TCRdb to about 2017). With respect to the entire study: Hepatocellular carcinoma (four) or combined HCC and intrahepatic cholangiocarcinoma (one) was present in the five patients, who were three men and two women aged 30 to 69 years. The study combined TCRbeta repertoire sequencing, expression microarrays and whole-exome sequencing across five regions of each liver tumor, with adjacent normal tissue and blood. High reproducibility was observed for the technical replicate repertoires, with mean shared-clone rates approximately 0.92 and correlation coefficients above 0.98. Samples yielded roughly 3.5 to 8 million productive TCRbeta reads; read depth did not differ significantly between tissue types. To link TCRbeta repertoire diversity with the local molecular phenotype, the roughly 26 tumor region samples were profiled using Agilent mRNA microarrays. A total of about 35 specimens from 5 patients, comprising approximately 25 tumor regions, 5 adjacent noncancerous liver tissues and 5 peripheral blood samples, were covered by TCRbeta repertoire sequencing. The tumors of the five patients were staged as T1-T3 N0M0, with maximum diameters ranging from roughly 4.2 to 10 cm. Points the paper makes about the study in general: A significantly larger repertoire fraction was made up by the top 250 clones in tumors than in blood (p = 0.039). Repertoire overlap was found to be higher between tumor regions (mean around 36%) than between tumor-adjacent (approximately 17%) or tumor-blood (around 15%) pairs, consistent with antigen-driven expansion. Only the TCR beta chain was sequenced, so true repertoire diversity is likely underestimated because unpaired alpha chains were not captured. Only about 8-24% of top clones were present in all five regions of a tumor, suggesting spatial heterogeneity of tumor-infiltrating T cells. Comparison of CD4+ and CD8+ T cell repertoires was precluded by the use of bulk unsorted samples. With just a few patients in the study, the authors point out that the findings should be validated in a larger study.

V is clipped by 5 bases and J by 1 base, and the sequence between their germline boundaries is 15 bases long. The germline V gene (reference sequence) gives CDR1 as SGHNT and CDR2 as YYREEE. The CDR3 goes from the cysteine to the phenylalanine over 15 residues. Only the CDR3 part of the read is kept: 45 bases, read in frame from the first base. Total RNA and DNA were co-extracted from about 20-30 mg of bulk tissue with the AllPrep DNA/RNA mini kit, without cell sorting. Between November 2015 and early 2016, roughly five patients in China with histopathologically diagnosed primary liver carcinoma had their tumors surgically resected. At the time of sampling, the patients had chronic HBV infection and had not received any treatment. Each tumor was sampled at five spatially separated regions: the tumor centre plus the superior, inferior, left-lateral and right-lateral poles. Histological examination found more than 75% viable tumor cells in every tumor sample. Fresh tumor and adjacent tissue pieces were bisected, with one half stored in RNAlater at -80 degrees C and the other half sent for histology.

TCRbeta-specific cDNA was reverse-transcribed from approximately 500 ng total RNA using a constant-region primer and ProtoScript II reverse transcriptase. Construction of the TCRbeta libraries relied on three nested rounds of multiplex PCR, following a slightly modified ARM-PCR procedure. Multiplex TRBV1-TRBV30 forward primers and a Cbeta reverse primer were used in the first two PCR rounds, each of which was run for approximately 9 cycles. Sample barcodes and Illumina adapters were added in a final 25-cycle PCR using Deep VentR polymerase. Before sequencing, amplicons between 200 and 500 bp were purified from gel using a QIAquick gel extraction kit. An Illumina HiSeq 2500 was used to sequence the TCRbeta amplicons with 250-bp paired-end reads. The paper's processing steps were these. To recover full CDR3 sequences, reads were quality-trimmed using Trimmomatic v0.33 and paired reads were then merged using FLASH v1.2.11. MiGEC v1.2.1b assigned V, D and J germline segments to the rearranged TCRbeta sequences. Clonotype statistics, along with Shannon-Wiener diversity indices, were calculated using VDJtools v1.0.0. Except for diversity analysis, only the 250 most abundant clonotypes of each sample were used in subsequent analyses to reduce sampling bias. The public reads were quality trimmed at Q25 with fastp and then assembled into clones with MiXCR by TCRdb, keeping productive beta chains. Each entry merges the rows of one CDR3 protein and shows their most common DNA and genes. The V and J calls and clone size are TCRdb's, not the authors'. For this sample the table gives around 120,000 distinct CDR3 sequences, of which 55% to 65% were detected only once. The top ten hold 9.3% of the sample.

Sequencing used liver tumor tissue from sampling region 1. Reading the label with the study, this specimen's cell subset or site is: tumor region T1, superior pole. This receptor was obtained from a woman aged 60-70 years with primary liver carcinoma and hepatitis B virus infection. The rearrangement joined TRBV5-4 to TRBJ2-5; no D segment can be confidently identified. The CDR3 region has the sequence CASRPETATQETQYF. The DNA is TGTGCCAGCAGACCGGAAACGGCGACCCAAGAGACCCAGTACTTC.